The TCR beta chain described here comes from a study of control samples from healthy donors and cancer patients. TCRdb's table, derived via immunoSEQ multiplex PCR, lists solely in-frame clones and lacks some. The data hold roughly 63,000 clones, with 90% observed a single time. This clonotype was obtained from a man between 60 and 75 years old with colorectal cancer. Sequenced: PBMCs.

CDR3 amino acids: CASSLRLAGGTDTQYF. The CDR3 region has the DNA TGTGCCAGCAGCTTAAGACTCGCGGGAGGCACAGATACGCAGTATTTT. This chain uses TRBV11-3 with TRBJ2-3, with 7 bases that match TRBD2. Germline CDR1 and CDR2: SGHNT and YENEEA. The CDR3 is made up of 16 amino acids. The V gene end was trimmed by 2 bases and the J gene end by 1 base; junction bases not matched to a gene: 6. The entire variable domain, with the rest obtained from reference TRBV11-3 and TRBJ2-3, is as follows: EAGVVQSPRYKIIEKKQPVAFWCNPISGHNTLYWYLQNLGQGPELLIRYENEEAVDDSQLPKDRFSAERLKGVDSTLKIQPAELGDSAVYLCASSLRLAGGTDTQYFGPGTRLTVL.